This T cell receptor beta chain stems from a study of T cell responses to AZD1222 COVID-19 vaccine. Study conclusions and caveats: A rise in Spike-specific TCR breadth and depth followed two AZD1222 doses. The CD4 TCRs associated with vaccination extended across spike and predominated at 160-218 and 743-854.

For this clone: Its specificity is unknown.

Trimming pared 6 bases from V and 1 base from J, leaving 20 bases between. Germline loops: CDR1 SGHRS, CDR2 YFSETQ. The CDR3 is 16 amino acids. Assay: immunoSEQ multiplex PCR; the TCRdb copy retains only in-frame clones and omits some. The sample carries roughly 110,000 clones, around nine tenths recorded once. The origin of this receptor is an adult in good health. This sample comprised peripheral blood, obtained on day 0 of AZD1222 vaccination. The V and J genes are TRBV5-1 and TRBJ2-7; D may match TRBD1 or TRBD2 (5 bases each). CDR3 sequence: CASTQGENSFSYEQYF. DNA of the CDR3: TGCGCCAGCACCCAAGGGGAGAACAGCTTTTCCTACGAGCAGTACTTC.